This T cell receptor (beta chain) came from a study of T cells in narcolepsy. As for the study in general: Patients with NT1 or NT2 and healthy control donors were enrolled. Findings and limits, study-wide: Autoreactive HCRT-specific and TRIB2-specific clonotypes were marked in same-patient CSF-versus-blood CD4+ comparisons.

Germline lookup yields CDR1 MDHEN and CDR2 SYDVKM. The CDR3 has 12 amino acids. The germline V and J ends were trimmed by 6 bases and 2 bases, with 8 bases remaining between them. Comments on this clone: Its antigen is not known.

Sequencing was performed with immunoSEQ multiplex PCR; in TCRdb, only in-frame clones are kept and a portion is missing. The repertoire includes about 30,000 clones, around 82% of them detected once, and under 1.4% sits in the top ten. This chain joins TRBV28 and TRBJ2-7; D gene unclear. The source material was CD45RA- memory CD4+ T cells from PBMCs. The source of this sequence is a human donor with narcolepsy. In nucleotides, the CDR3 is TGTGCCAGCAGCGACTCCCCCTACGAGCAGTACTTC. Residues: CASSDSPYEQYF.